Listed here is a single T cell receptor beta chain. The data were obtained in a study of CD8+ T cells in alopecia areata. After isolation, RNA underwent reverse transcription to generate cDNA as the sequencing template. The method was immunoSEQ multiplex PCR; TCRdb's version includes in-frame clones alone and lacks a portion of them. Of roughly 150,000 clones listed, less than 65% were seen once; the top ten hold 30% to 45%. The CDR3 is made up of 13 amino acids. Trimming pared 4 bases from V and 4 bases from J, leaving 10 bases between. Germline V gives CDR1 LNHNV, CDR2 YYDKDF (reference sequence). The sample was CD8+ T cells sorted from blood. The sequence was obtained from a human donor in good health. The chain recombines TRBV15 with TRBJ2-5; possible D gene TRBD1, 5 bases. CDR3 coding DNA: TGTGCCACCAGCACAGGGATCGGAGAGACCCAGTACTTC. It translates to CATSTGIGETQYF.